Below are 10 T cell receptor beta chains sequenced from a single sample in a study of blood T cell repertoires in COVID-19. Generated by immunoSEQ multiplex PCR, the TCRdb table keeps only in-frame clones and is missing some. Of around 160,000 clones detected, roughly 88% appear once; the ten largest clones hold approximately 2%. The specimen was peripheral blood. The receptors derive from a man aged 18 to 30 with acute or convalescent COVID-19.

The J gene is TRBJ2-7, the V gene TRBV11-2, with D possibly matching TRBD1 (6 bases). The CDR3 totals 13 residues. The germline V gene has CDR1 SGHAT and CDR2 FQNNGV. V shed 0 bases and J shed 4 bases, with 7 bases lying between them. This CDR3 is CASSLEGGYEQYF. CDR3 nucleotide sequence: TGTGCCAGCAGCTTAGAAGGGGGTTACGAGCAGTACTTC.

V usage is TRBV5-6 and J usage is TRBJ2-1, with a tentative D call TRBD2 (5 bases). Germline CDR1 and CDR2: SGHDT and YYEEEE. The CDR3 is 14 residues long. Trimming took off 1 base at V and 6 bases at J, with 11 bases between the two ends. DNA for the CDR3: TGTGCCAGCAGCTTGTATACTAGTTTCAATGAGCAGTTCTTC. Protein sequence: CASSLYTSFNEQFF.

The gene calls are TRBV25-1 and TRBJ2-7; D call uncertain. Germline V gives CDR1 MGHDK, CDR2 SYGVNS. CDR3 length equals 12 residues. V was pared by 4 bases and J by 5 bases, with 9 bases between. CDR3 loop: CASSVYGDEQYF. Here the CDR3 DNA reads TGTGCCAGCAGTGTTTACGGAGACGAGCAGTACTTC.

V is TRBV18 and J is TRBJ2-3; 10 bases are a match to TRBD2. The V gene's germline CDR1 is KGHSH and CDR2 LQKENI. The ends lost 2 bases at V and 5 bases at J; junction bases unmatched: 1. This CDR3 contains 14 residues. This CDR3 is CASSPTSGIDTQYF. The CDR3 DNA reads TGTGCCAGCTCACCAACTAGCGGGATAGATACGCAGTATTTT.

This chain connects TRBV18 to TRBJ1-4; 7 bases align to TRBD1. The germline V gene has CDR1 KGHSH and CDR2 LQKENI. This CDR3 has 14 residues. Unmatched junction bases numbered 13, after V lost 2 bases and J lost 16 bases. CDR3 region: CASSPRTNRDSKFF. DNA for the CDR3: TGTGCCAGCTCACCAAGGACAAACCGGGACAGTAAGTTTTTT.

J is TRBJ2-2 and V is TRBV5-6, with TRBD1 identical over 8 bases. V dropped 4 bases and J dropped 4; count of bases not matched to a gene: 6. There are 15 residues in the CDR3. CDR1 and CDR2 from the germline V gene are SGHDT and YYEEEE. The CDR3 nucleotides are TGTGCCAGCAGCCAATACGACAGGGGCACCGGGGAGCTGTTTTTT. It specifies CASSQYDRGTGELFF.

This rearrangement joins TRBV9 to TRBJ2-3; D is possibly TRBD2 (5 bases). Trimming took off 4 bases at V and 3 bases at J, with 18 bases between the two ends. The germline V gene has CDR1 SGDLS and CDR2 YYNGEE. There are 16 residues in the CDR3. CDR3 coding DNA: TGTGCCAGCAGCCCCCTAGGAGGTTTTAGGACAGATACGCAGTATTTT. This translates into CASSPLGGFRTDTQYF. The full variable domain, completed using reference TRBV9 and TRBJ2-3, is DSGVTQTPKHLITATGQRVTLRCSPRSGDLSVYWYQQSLDQGLQFLIQYYNGEERAKGNILERFSAQQFPDLHSELNLSSLELGDSALYFCASSPLGGFRTDTQYFGPGTRLTVL.

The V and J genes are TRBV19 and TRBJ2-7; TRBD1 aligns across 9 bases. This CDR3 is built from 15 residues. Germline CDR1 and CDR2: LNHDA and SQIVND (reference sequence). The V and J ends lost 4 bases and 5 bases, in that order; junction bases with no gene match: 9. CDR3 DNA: TGTGCCAGTAGTACTCGACAGGGGGGGAGGGACGAGCAGTACTTC. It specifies CASSTRQGGRDEQYF.

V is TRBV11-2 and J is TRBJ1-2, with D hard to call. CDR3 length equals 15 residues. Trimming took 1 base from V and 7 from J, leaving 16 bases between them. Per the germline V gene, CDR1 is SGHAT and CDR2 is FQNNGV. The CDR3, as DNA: TGTGCCAGCAGCTTAGGTGTGCGGGAATTCAGTGGCTACACCTTC. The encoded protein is CASSLGVREFSGYTF.

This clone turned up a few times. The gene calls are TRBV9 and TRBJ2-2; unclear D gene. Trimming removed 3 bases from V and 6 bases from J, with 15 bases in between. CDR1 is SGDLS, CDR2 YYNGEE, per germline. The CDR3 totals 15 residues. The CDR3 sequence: CASSADKPVAGELFF. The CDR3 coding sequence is TGTGCCAGCAGCGCCGACAAGCCAGTCGCCGGGGAGCTGTTTTTT.